The subject of this entry is one T cell receptor (beta chain). This sample stems from a study of blood T cell repertoires in COVID-19. About the study: T cells, B-cell-depleted T cells, or PBMCs provided the cDNA or gDNA that served as material.

The germline gives CDR1 MNHEY, CDR2 SVGEGT. This CDR3 has 17 residues. The junction had 15 bases not matched to a gene; V was cut back by 5 bases and J by 8 bases. In the source study's methods: Estimation of nucleated cell counts was performed using reference gene primer amplification. Method: immunoSEQ multiplex PCR; TCRdb's copy keeps in-frame clones and lacks some. The V and J calls and clone size come from that table; D and trimming were worked out from the DNA. The sample includes roughly 210,000 clones, 88% of them seen just once. This chain joins TRBV6-2 or TRBV6-3 and TRBJ2-3, with 11 bases aligning to TRBD2. The source material was peripheral blood. This receptor was obtained from a man in his sixties or seventies with acute or convalescent COVID-19. The CDR3 here is CASSPPGTSGLRGTQYF. CDR3 DNA: TGTGCCAGCAGTCCCCCTGGGACTAGCGGCCTCCGGGGTACGCAGTATTTT.